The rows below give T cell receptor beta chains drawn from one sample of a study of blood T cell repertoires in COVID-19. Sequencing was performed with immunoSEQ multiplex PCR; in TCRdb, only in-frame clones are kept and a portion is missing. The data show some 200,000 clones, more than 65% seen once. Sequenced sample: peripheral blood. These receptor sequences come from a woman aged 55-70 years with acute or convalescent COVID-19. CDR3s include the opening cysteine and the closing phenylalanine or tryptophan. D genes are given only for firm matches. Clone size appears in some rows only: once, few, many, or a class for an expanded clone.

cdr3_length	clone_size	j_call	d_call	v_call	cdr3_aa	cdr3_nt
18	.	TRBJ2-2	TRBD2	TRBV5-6	CASSPILAGGRNTGELFF	TGTGCCAGCAGCCCGATACTAGCGGGGGGTCGGAACACCGGGGAGCTGTTTTTT
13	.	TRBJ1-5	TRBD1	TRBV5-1	CASSSDRDQPQHF	TGCGCCAGCAGCTCTGACAGGGATCAGCCCCAGCATTTT
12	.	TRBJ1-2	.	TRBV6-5	CASRTGTYGYTF	TGTGCCAGCAGAACAGGAACCTATGGCTACACCTTC
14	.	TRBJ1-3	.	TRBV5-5	CASSYDRSGNTIYF	TGTGCCAGCAGCTACGACAGGAGTGGAAACACCATATATTTT
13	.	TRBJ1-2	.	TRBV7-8	CASSLSNRAGYTF	TGTGCCAGCAGCTTATCAAACAGGGCTGGCTACACCTTC
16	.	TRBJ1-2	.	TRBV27	CASSEYPWALPYGYTF	TGTGCCAGCAGCGAGTACCCTTGGGCTCTTCCTTATGGCTACACCTTC
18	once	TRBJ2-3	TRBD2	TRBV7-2	CASSLVGLAGGFTDTQYF	TGTGCCAGCAGCTTAGTTGGGCTAGCGGGGGGGTTCACAGATACGCAGTATTTT
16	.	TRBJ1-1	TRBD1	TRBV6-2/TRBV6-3	CASSYFLRGVNTEAFF	TGTGCCAGCAGTTACTTCCTCAGGGGGGTGAACACTGAAGCTTTCTTT
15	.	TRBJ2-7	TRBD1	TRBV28	CASSPGGGRGYEQYF	TGTGCCAGCAGTCCTGGGGGCGGCAGGGGGTACGAGCAGTACTTC
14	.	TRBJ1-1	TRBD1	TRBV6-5	CASEYRGMNTEAFF	TGTGCCAGCGAATACAGGGGGATGAACACTGAAGCTTTCTTT
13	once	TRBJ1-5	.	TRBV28	CASNPSGNQPQHF	TGTGCCAGCAACCCGTCGGGTAATCAGCCCCAGCATTTT
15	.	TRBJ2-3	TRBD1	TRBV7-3	CASSPGQGYTDTQYF	TGTGCCAGTTCTCCGGGACAGGGGTACACAGATACGCAGTATTTT
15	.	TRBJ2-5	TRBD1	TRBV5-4	CASSLDRGWVETQYF	TGTGCCAGCAGCTTGGACAGGGGGTGGGTAGAGACCCAGTACTTC
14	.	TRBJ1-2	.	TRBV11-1	CASSPGKGNYGYTF	TGTGCCAGCAGCCCGGGGAAGGGCAACTATGGCTACACCTTC
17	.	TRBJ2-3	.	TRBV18	CASSPLDSYTSTDTQYF	TGTGCCAGCTCACCGCTGGACAGCTACACGAGCACAGATACGCAGTATTTT
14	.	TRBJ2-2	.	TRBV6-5	CASSYRGGTGELFF	TGTGCCAGCAGTTACAGGGGTGGCACCGGGGAGCTGTTTTTT
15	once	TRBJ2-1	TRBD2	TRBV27	CASSSIAGGPNEQFF	TGTGCCAGCAGTTCCATAGCGGGAGGCCCCAATGAGCAGTTCTTC
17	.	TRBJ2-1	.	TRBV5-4	CASSLAGGRSSYNEQFF	TGTGCCAGCAGCTTGGCCGGGGGGCGGTCCTCCTACAATGAGCAGTTCTTC
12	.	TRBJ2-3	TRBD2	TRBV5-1	CASSDPGTRSYF	TGCGCCAGCAGCGACCCCGGGACTAGGTCGTATTTT
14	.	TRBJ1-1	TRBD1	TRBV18	CASSPRGKVGEAFF	TGTGCCAGCTCACCCAGGGGGAAAGTGGGTGAAGCTTTCTTT
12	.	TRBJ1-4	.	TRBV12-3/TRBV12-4	CASSRSNEKLFF	TGTGCCAGCAGTAGGAGCAATGAAAAACTGTTTTTT
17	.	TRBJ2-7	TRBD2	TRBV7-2	CASSLGGTSGGAYEQYF	TGTGCCAGCAGCTTAGGCGGGACTAGCGGGGGGGCCTACGAGCAGTACTTC
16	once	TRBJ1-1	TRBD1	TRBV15	CATSPDRGRMNTEAFF	TGTGCCACCAGCCCCGACAGGGGTCGAATGAACACTGAAGCTTTCTTT
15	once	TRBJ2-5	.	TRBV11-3	CASSLDGGSQETQYF	TGTGCCAGCAGCTTAGATGGAGGCAGCCAAGAGACCCAGTACTTC
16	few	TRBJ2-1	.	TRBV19	CASSISPAFAYNEQFF	TGTGCCAGTAGTATCTCGCCAGCGTTCGCCTACAATGAGCAGTTCTTC
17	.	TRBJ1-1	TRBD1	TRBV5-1	CASSSMDRGFYDTEAFF	TGCGCCAGCAGCTCGATGGACAGGGGATTTTATGACACTGAAGCTTTCTTT
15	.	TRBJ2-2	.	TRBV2	CASKSRMADAGELFF	TGTGCCAGCAAATCCAGAATGGCAGATGCCGGGGAGCTGTTTTTT
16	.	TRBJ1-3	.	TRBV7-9	CASSSQPGLRGNTIYF	TGTGCCAGCAGCTCCCAACCAGGGCTCCGTGGAAACACCATATATTTT